The 8 T cell receptor beta chains below were found in one sample sequenced in a study of chemoradiotherapy in HPV16-positive cancers. Clones were read by immunoSEQ multiplex PCR, and TCRdb kept only the in-frame ones, dropping some. The sample includes 50,000 to 55,000 clones, 90% of them seen just once. The source material was blood, sampled from a patient who underwent chemoradiotherapy. Source of these receptors: a human donor with HPV-associated anogenital cancer.

This clone showed up just a few times. Other DNA sequences in the sample encode the same CDR3. V gene TRBV7-4 combines with J gene TRBJ1-1; possible D gene TRBD1, 5 bases. Trimming cost V 6 bases and J 3 bases, with 14 bases left between them. Germline V lookup: CDR1 SGHVT, CDR2 SQSDAQ. This CDR3 has 14 amino acids. The CDR3: CASRSIRGHTEAFF. In nucleotides, the CDR3 is TGTGCCAGCAGGAGTATAAGGGGACACACTGAAGCTTTCTTT.

This chain uses TRBV30 with TRBJ1-6; D is undetermined. The CDR3 totals 16 residues. The V end lost 0 bases, the J end lost 5 bases, and 14 bases lay between the germline ends. CDR1 GTSNPN and CDR2 SVGIG come from the germline V gene (reference sequence). The CDR3 DNA reads as TGTGCCTGGAGTGTAGGGCACCCGCGCGATAATTCACCCCTCCACTTT. This gives the protein CAWSVGHPRDNSPLHF.

This chain links TRBV7-9 with TRBJ2-1, with D perhaps matching TRBD1 (6 bases). Germline V gene sequence: CDR1 SEHNR, CDR2 FQNEAQ (reference sequence). Trimming took off 3 bases at V and 14 bases at J, with 17 bases between the two ends. The CDR3 runs 13 residues. The CDR3 reads CASSFEQGRSKFF. The DNA for the CDR3 is TGTGCCAGCAGCTTCGAACAGGGCCGTTCCAAGTTCTTC.

The chain links TRBV19 to TRBJ2-5; D gene uncertain. The V gene's germline CDR1 is LNHDA and CDR2 SQIVND (reference sequence). V was clipped by 6 bases and J by 1 base, with 9 bases between them. The CDR3 extends over 13 amino acids. Written as DNA, the CDR3 is TGTGCCAGTAGCCATCGCCCCCAAGAGACCCAGTACTTC. Translation: CASSHRPQETQYF. Looking up the rest from reference TRBV19 and TRBJ2-5 gives the full variable domain: DGGITQSPKYLFRKEGQNVTLSCEQNLNHDAMYWYRQDPGQGLRLIYYSQIVNDFQKGDIAEGYSVSREKKESFPLTVTSAQKNPTAFYLCASSHRPQETQYFGPGTRLLVL.

CDR3 region: CASSQGLAERDTQYF. CDR3 DNA: TGTGCCAGCAGCCAGGGACTAGCGGAGAGAGATACGCAGTATTTT. V usage is TRBV7-8 and J usage is TRBJ2-3; 11 bases align to TRBD2. The CDR3 consists of 15 residues. With 5 bases clipped from V and 5 bases from J, the junction kept 6 bases outside the gene matches. Germline V CDR1 and CDR2: SGHVS, FQNEAQ.

This clone was recorded once. CDR3 coding DNA: TGCGCCAGCAGCCGCGGACGAGATACGCAGTATTTT. Translation gives CASSRGRDTQYF. The V call is TRBV10-2, the J call TRBJ2-3; D is ambiguous. The V end lost 6 bases, the J end lost 5 bases, and 9 bases lay between the germline ends. The CDR3 consists of 12 residues. The germline V gene has CDR1 WSHSY and CDR2 SAAADI.

The chain links TRBV18 to TRBJ1-5, with D perhaps TRBD1 (5 bases). CDR3 length: 15 residues. Germline CDR1 reads KGHSH; CDR2 reads LQKENI. The V and J ends lost 2 bases and 2 bases respectively, with 10 bases between them. The CDR3 spells CASSPAGGGNQPQHF. The CDR3 DNA follows: TGTGCCAGCTCACCAGCCGGGGGGGGCAATCAGCCCCAGCATTTT.

The gene calls are TRBV7-2 and TRBJ2-1, with 14 bases identical to TRBD2. The germline V gene has CDR1 SGHTA and CDR2 FQGNSA. CDR3 length equals 17 residues. The trim removed 5 bases at V and 4 bases at J, leaving 7 bases unmatched. CDR3 sequence: CASSKGLAGAFYNEQFF. The CDR3 DNA sequence: TGTGCCAGCAGCAAGGGACTAGCGGGGGCCTTTTACAATGAGCAGTTCTTC.